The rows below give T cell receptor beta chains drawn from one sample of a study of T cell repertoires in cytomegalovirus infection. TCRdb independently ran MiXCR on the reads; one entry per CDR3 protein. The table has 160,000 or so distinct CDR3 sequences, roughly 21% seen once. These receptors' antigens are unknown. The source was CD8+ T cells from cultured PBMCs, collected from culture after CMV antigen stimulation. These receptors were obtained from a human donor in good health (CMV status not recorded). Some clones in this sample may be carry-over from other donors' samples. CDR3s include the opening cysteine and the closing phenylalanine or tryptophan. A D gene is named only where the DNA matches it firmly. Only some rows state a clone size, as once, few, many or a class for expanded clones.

cdr3_aa: CASSLALPAEAFF; cdr3_nt: TGTGCCAGCAGCTTAGCATTGCCCGCTGAAGCTTTCTTT; clone_size: NA; j_call: TRBJ1-1; d_call: NA; v_call: TRBV7-8
cdr3_aa: CASSYQHSNYGYTF; cdr3_nt: TGTGCCAGCAGTTACCAACATTCGAACTATGGCTACACCTTC; clone_size: many; j_call: TRBJ1-2; d_call: NA; v_call: TRBV6-2/TRBV6-3
cdr3_aa: CASSLEGPSTDTQYF; cdr3_nt: TGTGCCAGCAGCTTAGAGGGGCCTAGCACAGATACGCAGTATTTT; clone_size: few; j_call: TRBJ2-3; d_call: NA; v_call: TRBV7-9
cdr3_aa: CASSLVPNYEQYF; cdr3_nt: TGTGCCAGCAGCTTAGTCCCCAACTACGAGCAGTACTTC; clone_size: few; j_call: TRBJ2-7; d_call: NA; v_call: TRBV7-8
cdr3_aa: CASSTNLEYGYTF; cdr3_nt: TGTGCCAGCAGCACCAACTTAGAGTATGGCTACACCTTC; clone_size: few; j_call: TRBJ1-2; d_call: NA; v_call: TRBV7-6
cdr3_aa: CASSYPEGAGPEAFF; cdr3_nt: TGTGCCAGCAGTTACCCAGAAGGGGCAGGTCCTGAAGCTTTCTTT; clone_size: few; j_call: TRBJ1-1; d_call: NA; v_call: TRBV6-2/TRBV6-3
cdr3_aa: CALTPGPQETQYF; cdr3_nt: TGTGCCTTAACACCGGGACCCCAAGAGACCCAGTACTTC; clone_size: few; j_call: TRBJ2-5; d_call: NA; v_call: TRBV7-9
cdr3_aa: CASSQGGVYSNQPQHF; cdr3_nt: TGTGCCAGCAGCCAAGGAGGAGTTTATAGCAATCAGCCCCAGCATTTT; clone_size: few; j_call: TRBJ1-5; d_call: NA; v_call: TRBV14
cdr3_aa: CASSLGNLGETEAFF; cdr3_nt: TGTGCCAGCAGCTTAGGGAATCTCGGGGAGACTGAAGCTTTCTTT; clone_size: NA; j_call: TRBJ1-1; d_call: NA; v_call: TRBV7-9
cdr3_aa: CASSPGNSYEQYF; cdr3_nt: TGTGCCAGCAGCCCAGGGAACTCCTACGAGCAGTACTTC; clone_size: few; j_call: TRBJ2-7; d_call: NA; v_call: TRBV7-9
cdr3_aa: CASSLPSAGELFF; cdr3_nt: TGTGCCAGCAGCTTACCTAGCGCCGGGGAGCTGTTTTTT; clone_size: NA; j_call: TRBJ2-2; d_call: NA; v_call: TRBV13
cdr3_aa: CATRQGAQETQYF; cdr3_nt: TGTGCCACCAGACAGGGGGCCCAAGAGACCCAGTACTTC; clone_size: few; j_call: TRBJ2-5; d_call: TRBD1; v_call: TRBV24-1
cdr3_aa: CASISWRGGADTQYF; cdr3_nt: TGTGCCAGCATTTCGTGGCGGGGGGGCGCAGATACGCAGTATTTT; clone_size: NA; j_call: TRBJ2-3; d_call: TRBD2; v_call: TRBV11-2
cdr3_aa: CASSLDWTHSNYGYTF; cdr3_nt: TGTGCCAGTAGTCTTGATTGGACCCATTCTAACTATGGCTACACCTTC; clone_size: NA; j_call: TRBJ1-2; d_call: NA; v_call: TRBV19
cdr3_aa: CAIHPGGTSTDTQYF; cdr3_nt: TGTGCAATTCACCCAGGGGGGACTAGCACAGATACGCAGTATTTT; clone_size: few; j_call: TRBJ2-3; d_call: NA; v_call: TRBV6-6
cdr3_aa: CASSSDAWGGTEAFF; cdr3_nt: TGTGCCAGCAGCTCGGACGCCTGGGGGGGCACTGAAGCTTTCTTT; clone_size: NA; j_call: TRBJ1-1; d_call: NA; v_call: TRBV7-6
cdr3_aa: CASSSTGQRMQPQHF; cdr3_nt: TGTGCCAGCAGCTCGACGGGACAACGCATGCAGCCCCAGCATTTT; clone_size: few; j_call: TRBJ1-5; d_call: NA; v_call: TRBV7-2
cdr3_aa: CSASRPTLSNQPQHF; cdr3_nt: TGCAGTGCTAGTAGGCCGACGTTGAGCAATCAGCCCCAGCATTTT; clone_size: few; j_call: TRBJ1-5; d_call: NA; v_call: TRBV20-1
cdr3_aa: CASSLGWTSGYEQYF; cdr3_nt: TGTGCCAGCAGCTTAGGTTGGACTAGCGGATACGAGCAGTACTTC; clone_size: NA; j_call: TRBJ2-7; d_call: TRBD2; v_call: TRBV7-2
cdr3_aa: CAGDSRYSNQPQHF; cdr3_nt: TGTGCCGGAGACAGCCGTTATAGCAATCAGCCCCAGCATTTT; clone_size: NA; j_call: TRBJ1-5; d_call: NA; v_call: TRBV7-2
cdr3_aa: CASSIYGGPGEQYF; cdr3_nt: TGTGCCAGCAGCATTTACGGGGGTCCGGGCGAGCAGTACTTC; clone_size: many; j_call: TRBJ2-7; d_call: NA; v_call: TRBV7-2
cdr3_aa: CASSEVTEPQETQYF; cdr3_nt: TGCGCCAGCAGTGAGGTAACAGAACCTCAAGAGACCCAGTACTTC; clone_size: few; j_call: TRBJ2-5; d_call: NA; v_call: TRBV10-1
cdr3_aa: CASSPGGRATEAFF; cdr3_nt: TGTGCCAGCAGCCCCGGCGGCAGGGCTACTGAAGCTTTCTTT; clone_size: NA; j_call: TRBJ1-1; d_call: NA; v_call: TRBV7-2
cdr3_aa: CASSLRGRGMYQETQYF; cdr3_nt: TGTGCCAGCAGCTTAAGAGGGCGGGGGATGTACCAAGAGACCCAGTACTTC; clone_size: few; j_call: TRBJ2-5; d_call: TRBD2; v_call: TRBV7-2
cdr3_aa: CASSYSMGSKAFF; cdr3_nt: TGTGCCAGCAGTTACTCGATGGGGAGTAAAGCTTTCTTT; clone_size: many; j_call: TRBJ1-1; d_call: NA; v_call: TRBV6-2/TRBV6-3
cdr3_aa: CASSEWKGFSYEQYF; cdr3_nt: TGTGCCAGCAGTGAATGGAAGGGGTTCTCCTACGAGCAGTACTTC; clone_size: few; j_call: TRBJ2-7; d_call: NA; v_call: TRBV6-1
cdr3_aa: CASTDRFYEQYF; cdr3_nt: TGTGCCAGCACCGATCGCTTTTACGAGCAGTACTTC; clone_size: few; j_call: TRBJ2-7; d_call: NA; v_call: TRBV2
cdr3_aa: CASSGGRGEQFF; cdr3_nt: TGTGCCAGCAGCGGTGGGAGGGGTGAGCAGTTCTTC; clone_size: NA; j_call: TRBJ2-1; d_call: TRBD2; v_call: TRBV7-9
cdr3_aa: CASRPPTHRGGETQYF; cdr3_nt: TGTGCCAGCAGGCCACCGACTCACAGGGGTGGAGAGACCCAGTACTTC; clone_size: few; j_call: TRBJ2-5; d_call: TRBD1; v_call: TRBV7-9
cdr3_aa: CASSLPDREISYEQYF; cdr3_nt: TGTGCCAGCAGTTTACCGGACAGGGAGATCTCCTACGAGCAGTACTTC; clone_size: NA; j_call: TRBJ2-7; d_call: TRBD1; v_call: TRBV28
cdr3_aa: CASSYVRTEAFF; cdr3_nt: TGTGCCAGCAGTTACGTGCGGACTGAAGCTTTCTTT; clone_size: NA; j_call: TRBJ1-1; d_call: NA; v_call: TRBV6-2/TRBV6-3
cdr3_aa: CASSLPTRDWPAEQYF; cdr3_nt: TGTGCCAGCAGCTTACCGACCCGGGACTGGCCCGCCGAGCAGTACTTC; clone_size: NA; j_call: TRBJ2-7; d_call: NA; v_call: TRBV7-2
cdr3_aa: CASGAPGQGVHEQYF; cdr3_nt: TGTGCCAGCGGCGCCCCGGGACAGGGTGTCCACGAGCAGTACTTC; clone_size: NA; j_call: TRBJ2-7; d_call: TRBD1; v_call: TRBV13
cdr3_aa: CASSLLYEQYF; cdr3_nt: TGTGCCAGCAGCCTTCTCTACGAGCAGTACTTC; clone_size: NA; j_call: TRBJ2-7; d_call: NA; v_call: TRBV7-2
cdr3_aa: CASSSGRSEKLFF; cdr3_nt: TGTGCCAGCAGTTCCGGACGGTCTGAAAAACTGTTTTTT; clone_size: NA; j_call: TRBJ1-4; d_call: NA; v_call: TRBV6-2/TRBV6-3
cdr3_aa: CASSVGENTEAFF; cdr3_nt: TGTGCCAGCAGCGTAGGCGAGAACACTGAAGCTTTCTTT; clone_size: NA; j_call: TRBJ1-1; d_call: NA; v_call: TRBV9